This passage covers 22 T cell receptor beta chains from one sample sequenced in a study of cytomegalovirus exposure and HLA in healthy donors. The primer mix had 60 Vbeta and 13 Jbeta primers. The repertoire was sequenced with immunoSEQ multiplex PCR; TCRdb's copy has only in-frame clones and lacks some. The sample has some 250,000 clones; 82% are singletons. The sequenced sample was PBMCs. The receptors come from a middle-aged woman in good health and CMV-seropositive.

CDR3 protein: CARTSGTYEQYF. CDR3 coding DNA: TGTGCCAGGACTAGCGGGACCTACGAGCAGTACTTC. The chain is built from TRBV2 and TRBJ2-5; 11 bases are a match to TRBD2. The DNA matches TRBJ2-7 better at its end, which makes the J call doubtful. Germline V gene data show CDR1 as SNHLY and CDR2 as FYNNEI. CDR3 size: 12 residues.

The V and J genes are TRBV4-1 and TRBJ2-1; 9 nucleotides agree with TRBD2. The CDR3 is 16 residues long. V shed 2 bases, J shed 4 bases, and the junction held 6 bases outside the gene matches. CDR1 MGHRA and CDR2 YSYEKL come from the germline V gene. CDR3 sequence (DNA): TGCGCCAGCAGCCAAAAAAATAGCGGGGGTTACAATGAGCAGTTCTTC. Protein product: CASSQKNSGGYNEQFF.

In its sample, this clone was seen once. The junction does not match germline at one end; this may be a read error. The CDR3 bases are TGTGCCAGCAGCCTCCGGGACAACAACGAGCAGTTCTTC. Its translation is CASSLRDNNEQFF. The chain employs TRBV13 and TRBJ2-1, with a weak D call TRBD1 (6 bases). Germline V CDR1 and CDR2: PRHDT, FYEKMQ (reference sequence). This CDR3 is built from 13 residues.

J is TRBJ1-2 and V is TRBV6-6, with TRBD1 matching over 8 bases. The CDR3 contains 15 residues. With V trimmed by 3 bases and J by 1 base, 4 bases remained unmatched. The germline gives CDR1 MNHNY, CDR2 SVGAGI (reference sequence). CDR3 nucleotides: TGTGCCAGCAGTTATGACAGGGGCCTTAACTATGGCTACACCTTC. This encodes CASSYDRGLNYGYTF.

The V call is TRBV7-9, the J call TRBJ1-1; TRBD1 might be the D (5 bases). The germline V gene encodes CDR1 SEHNR and CDR2 FQNEAQ (reference sequence). Trimming pared 0 bases from V and 5 bases from J, leaving 16 bases between. The length of the CDR3 is 16 residues. The CDR3 region is CASSLASGRRGTEAFF. CDR3 sequence (DNA): TGTGCCAGCAGCTTAGCCTCCGGGAGGAGGGGAACTGAAGCTTTCTTT.

This chain uses TRBV6-5 with TRBJ1-1; D unresolved. Germline values: CDR1 MNHEY, CDR2 SVGAGI. With 5 bases removed from V and 4 bases from J, the gap between germline ends came to 5 bases. This CDR3 spans 11 amino acids. The CDR3 loop is CASSPGTEAFF. DNA for the CDR3: TGTGCCAGCAGTCCCGGCACTGAAGCTTTCTTT.

This chain uses TRBV15 with TRBJ2-5; possible D gene TRBD1, 6 bases. Germline V gene data show CDR1 as LNHNV and CDR2 as YYDKDF (reference sequence). The CDR3 totals 14 residues. V gave up 3 bases and J gave up 5 bases, with 13 bases separating them. CDR3 residues: CATSSRGIWETQYF. The CDR3 DNA sequence: TGTGCCACCAGCAGCAGGGGCATATGGGAGACCCAGTACTTC.

This clone was seen a single time. The chain employs TRBV6-1 and TRBJ1-2; TRBD1 agrees at 8 bases. Germline loops: CDR1 MNHNS, CDR2 SASEGT. V lost 8 bases and J lost 4; bases outside the gene matches: 3. The CDR3 length is 12 residues. CDR3 residues: CASRTGSYGYTF. The CDR3 bases are TGTGCCAGCCGGACAGGGAGCTATGGCTACACCTTC.

The chain uses TRBV29-1 and TRBJ1-1, with 7 bases fitting TRBD1. In germline, CDR1 is SQVTM, CDR2 ANQGSEA. With V trimmed by 4 bases and J by 4 bases, 6 bases remained unmatched. This CDR3 has 13 amino acids. The CDR3 spells CSVAKGQSTEAFF. The CDR3 DNA reads TGCAGCGTTGCGAAGGGACAGAGCACTGAAGCTTTCTTT.

The rearrangement joins TRBV18 to TRBJ2-1, with D perhaps TRBD2 (5 bases). Trimming shortened V by 2 bases and J by 4 bases, and 12 bases separated the two germline ends. This CDR3 region has 15 residues. Germline CDR1 is KGHSH and CDR2 is LQKENI. The CDR3 bases are TGTGCCAGCTCACCAGGGTTGACGGGGTACAATGAGCAGTTCTTC. Translated, it gives CASSPGLTGYNEQFF.

The V and J genes are TRBV7-2 and TRBJ1-6, with D maybe TRBD1 (6 bases). Germline CDR1 reads SGHTA; CDR2 reads FQGNSA. The CDR3 loop spans 13 amino acids. Trimming took off 5 bases at V and 13 bases at J, with 15 bases between the two ends. Here the CDR3 reads CASSAIQGPPLHF. The CDR3 DNA reads as TGTGCCAGCAGCGCCATACAGGGTCCCCCCCTCCACTTT. The full variable domain, its missing parts supplied by reference TRBV7-2 and TRBJ1-6, is GAGVSQSPSNKVTEKGKDVELRCDPISGHTALYWYRQSLGQGLEFLIYFQGNSAPDKSGLPSDRFSAERTGGSVSTLTIQRTQQEDSAVYLCASSAIQGPPLHFGNGTRLTVT.

The rearrangement uses TRBV30 and TRBJ1-5; TRBD1 is a possible D gene (5 bases). V was trimmed by 2 bases and J by 0 bases, leaving 35 bases between them. Germline V gene lookup returns CDR1 GTSNPN and CDR2 SVGIG (reference sequence). The CDR3 totals 23 residues. CDR3: CAWSSVRSWGGSPLSYSNQPQHF. CDR3 sequence (DNA): TGTGCCTGGAGTTCCGTCCGATCTTGGGGGGGGTCCCCACTAAGTTATAGCAATCAGCCCCAGCATTTT.

This rearrangement joins TRBV7-2 to TRBJ1-3, with D unresolved. Germline V gene sequence: CDR1 SGHTA, CDR2 FQGNSA. The CDR3 contains 14 residues. The V end lost 3 bases, the J end lost 5 bases, and 11 bases lay between the germline ends. CDR3 nucleotide sequence: TGTGCCAGCAGCTTCGGTCAGGAACGAAACACCATATATTTT. Protein sequence: CASSFGQERNTIYF.

The genes are TRBV5-1 and TRBJ2-7, with D perhaps TRBD1 (6 bases). The V end lost 2 bases, the J end lost 3 bases, and 18 bases lay between the germline ends. The CDR3 loop spans 16 amino acids. Germline CDR1 reads SGHRS; CDR2 reads YFSETQ. The CDR3 coding sequence is TGCGCCAGCAGCTTAAGGATTACAGGGCCCGGCTACGAGCAGTACTTC. Translated, it gives CASSLRITGPGYEQYF. Complete variable domain (other parts from reference TRBV5-1 and TRBJ2-7): KAGVTQTPRYLIKTRGQQVTLSCSPISGHRSVSWYQQTPGQGLQFLFEYFSETQRNKGNFPGRFSGRQFSNSRSEMNVSTLELGDSALYLCASSLRITGPGYEQYFGPGTRLTVT.

V and J are TRBV6-6 and TRBJ1-1; possible D gene TRBD1, 6 bases. V lost 7 bases to trimming and J lost 7 bases, with 10 bases between them. CDR3 length equals 11 residues. Per the germline V gene, CDR1 is MNHNY and CDR2 is SVGAGI (reference sequence). The CDR3 loop reads CASTHRDEAFF. DNA of the CDR3: TGTGCCAGCACCCACAGGGATGAAGCTTTCTTT.

The chain has TRBV5-1 and TRBJ2-2; a weak D match, TRBD2 (5 bases). The germline CDR1 and CDR2 sequences are SGHRS and YFSETQ. This CDR3 is 15 amino acids long. V dropped 6 bases and J dropped 7 bases, with 19 bases sitting between them. CDR3 coding DNA: TGCGCCAGCAAGCTGGACTTCAATAGAGTCGGGGAGCTGTTTTTT. Residues: CASKLDFNRVGELFF.

This chain joins TRBV7-3 and TRBJ1-1; D might be TRBD1 (6 bases). Germline loops: CDR1 SGHTA, CDR2 FQGTGA. The CDR3 sequence is 13 residues long. V was pared by 6 bases and J by 1 base, with 9 bases between. The CDR3 protein is CASRATGNTEAFF. The CDR3 nucleotides are TGTGCCAGCAGAGCGACAGGGAACACTGAAGCTTTCTTT.

This clone has a single count. The V and J genes are TRBV6-1 and TRBJ2-7; 9 bases agree with TRBD1. Trimming took 3 bases from V and 7 from J; bases not matched to a gene: 7. Germline-derived CDR1 and CDR2 are MNHNS and SASEGT. CDR3 length equals 14 residues. CDR3 coding DNA: TGTGCCAGCAGTGACGTTAGACAGGGGGAAGAGCAGTACTTC. Its protein product is CASSDVRQGEEQYF.

This chain connects TRBV9 to TRBJ1-1, with a possible D match to TRBD1 (5 bases). This CDR3 spans 13 amino acids. Germline-derived CDR1 and CDR2 are SGDLS and YYNGEE. The V end lost 5 bases, the J end lost 11 bases, and 19 bases lay between the germline ends. Written as DNA, the CDR3 is TGTGCCAGCAGGAGTACACAGGCTGGAACGGCTTTCTTT. It encodes CASRSTQAGTAFF.

V gene TRBV5-1 combines with J gene TRBJ1-2; 7 bases align to TRBD1. V gave up 5 bases and J gave up 2 bases; unmatched junction bases: 3. The V gene's germline CDR1 is SGHRS and CDR2 YFSETQ. The CDR3 consists of 13 residues. The DNA of the CDR3 is TGCGCCAGCAGAGCGACAGGGAACTATGGCTACACCTTC. Translation: CASRATGNYGYTF. The full variable domain, its missing parts supplied by reference TRBV5-1 and TRBJ1-2, is KAGVTQTPRYLIKTRGQQVTLSCSPISGHRSVSWYQQTPGQGLQFLFEYFSETQRNKGNFPGRFSGRQFSNSRSEMNVSTLELGDSALYLCASRATGNYGYTFGSGTRLTVV.

The chain has TRBV6-5 and TRBJ2-7, with 7 bases fitting TRBD1. V trimming: 6 bases; J trimming: 5 bases; junction bases outside the gene matches: 10. Germline V gene data show CDR1 as MNHEY and CDR2 as SVGAGI. The CDR3 has 14 amino acids. The chain's CDR3 is CASSPRTGMDEQYF. DNA for the CDR3: TGTGCCAGCAGCCCTAGGACAGGCATGGACGAGCAGTACTTC.

In this sample, this clone turned up a few times. The gene calls are TRBV5-1 and TRBJ2-7, with D possibly being TRBD2 (6 bases). Trimming took 0 bases from V and 6 from J, leaving 16 bases between them. Per the germline V gene, CDR1 is SGHRS and CDR2 is YFSETQ. This CDR3 region has 15 residues. This CDR3 is CASSLAGSYSREQYF. CDR3 sequence (DNA): TGCGCCAGCAGCTTGGCCGGGAGCTACTCGCGCGAGCAGTACTTC.